These 27 T cell receptor beta chains were sequenced from one sample in a study of OX40 agonist ivuxolimab in advanced cancers. The table came from immunoSEQ multiplex PCR; TCRdb's copy has only in-frame clones and leaves some out. Of about 80,000 clones listed, about 86% are singletons. The material sequenced was CD4+ or CD8+ T cells sorted from blood, taken in a trial of the OX40 agonist ivuxolimab. The receptors stem from an adult with an advanced solid tumor such as melanoma, head and neck, liver or kidney cancer.

The CDR3 reads CAILTGGERSPLHF. In DNA, the CDR3 is TGTGCCATTTTGACGGGCGGAGAGAGGTCACCCCTCCACTTT. The V call is TRBV19, the J call TRBJ1-6, with unresolved D. The CDR3 consists of 14 residues. Per germline, CDR1 LNHDA and CDR2 SQIVND (reference sequence). Trimming shortened V by 10 bases and J by 10 bases, and 20 bases separated the two germline ends. Combining the CDR3 with reference TRBV19 and TRBJ1-6 gives the whole variable domain DGGITQSPKYLFRKEGQNVTLSCEQNLNHDAMYWYRQDPGQGLRLIYYSQIVNDFQKGDIAEGYSVSREKKESFPLTVTSAQKNPTAFYLCAILTGGERSPLHFGNGTRLTVT.

The gene calls are TRBV27 and TRBJ1-5; D is uncertain. CDR1 and CDR2 from the germline V gene are MNHEY and SMNVEV (reference sequence). This CDR3 is built from 16 residues. V was trimmed by 6 bases and J by 4 bases, leaving 19 bases between them. CDR3 residues: CASSPLRPTGNQPQHF. The CDR3 DNA reads as TGTGCCAGCAGCCCTCTCCGGCCGACGGGTAATCAGCCCCAGCATTTT.

The J gene is TRBJ2-7, the V gene TRBV5-1, with TRBD1 matching 7 bases. V was pared by 8 bases and J by 0 bases, with 8 bases of the junction left unmatched. Germline assignment: CDR1 SGHRS and CDR2 YFSETQ. The length of the CDR3 is 14 residues. Written as DNA, the CDR3 is TGCGCCAGTAACACAGGGGCCAGCTCCTACGAGCAGTACTTC. Protein: CASNTGASSYEQYF.

The genes are TRBV5-4 and TRBJ2-6; D is perhaps TRBD1 (5 bases). Germline assignment: CDR1 SGHNT and CDR2 YYREEE (reference sequence). This CDR3 contains 20 residues. Between the trimmed V and J ends, which lost 2 bases and 1 base, there was a span of 22 bases. The CDR3, as DNA: TGTGCCAGCAGCTTCCTTAGGGGCCTAGGTTTCCATTCTGGGGCCAACGTCCTGACTTTC. The encoded protein is CASSFLRGLGFHSGANVLTF.

The chain carries TRBV28 and TRBJ1-4; D call uncertain. Trimming took 2 bases from V and 7 from J, leaving 8 bases between them. CDR1 and CDR2 from the germline V gene are MDHEN and SYDVKM. The CDR3 length is 13 residues. The CDR3: CASSLKKFEKLFF. CDR3 nucleotide sequence: TGTGCCAGCAGTTTAAAGAAGTTTGAAAAACTGTTTTTT.

J is TRBJ2-2 and V is TRBV10-3; TRBD1 agrees at 7 bases. CDR3 length equals 19 residues. Trimming at V came to 0 bases and at J to 0 bases, leaving 10 bases not matched to a gene. Germline V lookup: CDR1 ENHRY, CDR2 SYGVKD. CDR3 residues: CAISESHLSGGTNTGELFF. CDR3 bases: TGTGCCATCAGTGAGTCGCACCTCTCAGGGGGAACGAACACCGGGGAGCTGTTTTTT.

This clone was seen more than once but under ten times. CDR3 sequence: CASSPRDRGYGYTF. The DNA for the CDR3 is TGCGCCAGCAGCCCCAGGGACAGGGGCTATGGCTACACCTTC. V usage is TRBV4-1 and J usage is TRBJ1-2, with 10 positions matching TRBD1. The CDR3 has 14 residues. The ends lost 4 bases at V and 4 bases at J; junction bases unmatched: 3. Germline loops: CDR1 MGHRA, CDR2 YSYEKL.

The V and J genes are TRBV9 and TRBJ2-1; D is unclear. With 0 bases removed from V and 1 base from J, the gap between germline ends came to 5 bases. The CDR3 length is 14 residues. Germline V gene lookup returns CDR1 SGDLS and CDR2 YYNGEE. CDR3 sequence (DNA): TGTGCCAGCAGCGTAGACGTGTCCTACAATGAGCAGTTCTTC. It encodes CASSVDVSYNEQFF.

The V call is TRBV5-4, the J call TRBJ1-1, with a tentative D call TRBD1 (6 bases). V lost 5 bases and J 4 bases, leaving 15 bases between the germline ends. Per the germline V gene, CDR1 is SGHNT and CDR2 is YYREEE (reference sequence). The CDR3 loop spans 14 amino acids. In DNA form, the CDR3 reads TGTGCCAGCAGGAGAAGTACAGGGTTCACTGAAGCTTTCTTT. It translates to CASRRSTGFTEAFF.

V is TRBV5-1 and J is TRBJ1-5; D perhaps matches TRBD1 (6 bases). This CDR3 has 16 amino acids. Trimming shortened V by 0 bases and J by 2 bases, and 12 bases separated the two germline ends. The germline V gene has CDR1 SGHRS and CDR2 YFSETQ. The CDR3: CASSLDGGLGNQPQHF. The CDR3, as DNA: TGCGCCAGCAGCTTGGACGGGGGGCTTGGCAATCAGCCCCAGCATTTT.

This chain uses TRBV7-9 with TRBJ1-1; 8 bases line up with TRBD1. Germline V lookup: CDR1 SEHNR, CDR2 FQNEAQ (reference sequence). The CDR3 spans 14 residues. J lost 5 bases, V lost 2 bases, and 4 bases had no gene match. CDR3 DNA sequence: TGTGCCAGCAGCTTAACAGGGGGTTTGACTGAAGCTTTCTTT. Amino acid sequence: CASSLTGGLTEAFF.

The chain has TRBV5-6 and TRBJ1-6, with 7 bases fitting TRBD1. Germline CDR1 SGHDT, CDR2 YYEEEE. Trimming took 2 bases from V and 7 from J; bases not matched to a gene: 3. The CDR3 runs to 14 residues. The CDR3: CASSFGRGNSPLHF. DNA of the CDR3: TGTGCCAGCAGCTTCGGCAGGGGGAATTCACCCCTCCACTTT. Combining the CDR3 with reference TRBV5-6 and TRBJ1-6 gives the whole variable domain DAGVTQSPTHLIKTRGQQVTLRCSPKSGHDTVSWYQQALGQGPQFIFQYYEEEERQRGNFPDRFSGHQFPNYSSELNVNALLLGDSALYLCASSFGRGNSPLHFGNGTRLTVT.

The rearrangement uses TRBV19 and TRBJ1-1; maybe TRBD1 (6 bases). CDR1 is LNHDA and CDR2 is SQIVND in the germline V gene (reference sequence). The CDR3 has 14 amino acids. Deletions cut 8 bases from V and 0 bases from J, with 13 bases between. CDR3 amino acids: CASREGDLNTEAFF. The CDR3 DNA sequence: TGTGCCAGTCGCGAGGGGGATTTGAACACTGAAGCTTTCTTT.

This sequence joins TRBV19 and TRBJ1-1; D is unclear. The CDR3 is 13 amino acids. V was cut by 7 bases and J by 3 bases, with 12 bases left in between. Germline V CDR1 and CDR2: LNHDA, SQIVND (reference sequence). As DNA, the CDR3 is TGTGCCAGTACCGACCTCCGGGACACTGAAGCTTTCTTT. This encodes CASTDLRDTEAFF.

This rearrangement joins TRBV4-1 to TRBJ1-6; possible D gene TRBD1, 6 bases. Germline CDR1 reads MGHRA; CDR2 reads YSYEKL. This CDR3 is 17 amino acids long. V was pared by 2 bases and J by 7 bases, with 18 bases between. CDR3 DNA sequence: TGCGCCAGCAGCCAACCATTACAGGGCCGTGACAATTCACCCCTCCACTTT. Its translation: CASSQPLQGRDNSPLHF.

The CDR3 is CASSPNPTGGEQYF. CDR3 bases: TGTGCCAGCAGCCCCAATCCGACAGGGGGCGAGCAGTACTTC. This sequence joins TRBV11-2 and TRBJ2-7; 9 nucleotides match TRBD1. The length of the CDR3 is 14 residues. The ends lost 5 bases at V and 6 bases at J; junction bases unmatched: 8. The germline CDR1 and CDR2 sequences are SGHAT and FQNNGV.

The rearrangement links TRBV5-1 to TRBJ2-7, with D perhaps matching TRBD1 (6 bases). Deletions cut 0 bases from V and 2 bases from J, with 12 bases between. The germline V gene encodes CDR1 SGHRS and CDR2 YFSETQ. The CDR3 runs to 15 residues. CDR3 bases: TGCGCCAGCAGCTTGGGCCACAGGGAAACCTACGAGCAGTACTTC. The encoded protein is CASSLGHRETYEQYF.

The rearrangement uses TRBV10-3 and TRBJ2-7; D perhaps matches TRBD1 (6 bases). Germline-derived CDR1 and CDR2 are ENHRY and SYGVKD. The CDR3 length is 15 residues. V gave up 8 bases and J gave up 5 bases, with 22 bases separating them. This CDR3 reads CAIGVNRQGPDEQYF. CDR3 nucleotides: TGTGCCATCGGGGTAAACCGGCAGGGGCCGGACGAGCAGTACTTC.

This chain uses TRBV5-1 with TRBJ2-1, with 7 bases matching TRBD2. V gave up 4 bases and J gave up 3 bases; unmatched junction bases: 4. The CDR3 length is 14 residues. Germline values: CDR1 SGHRS, CDR2 YFSETQ. The CDR3 nucleotides read TGCGCCAGCAGCCGAGCGGGGCTCTACAATGAGCAGTTCTTC. Its translation is CASSRAGLYNEQFF.

V usage is TRBV27 and J usage is TRBJ2-7; 9 bases agree with TRBD2. Germline V CDR1 and CDR2: MNHEY, SMNVEV (reference sequence). The CDR3 totals 15 residues. V was pared by 6 bases and J by 2 bases, with 8 bases of the junction left unmatched. DNA for the CDR3: TGTGCCAGCAGCAGGTTAGCGGGGGAGCCCTACGAGCAGTACTTC. It encodes CASSRLAGEPYEQYF.

This clone was observed a handful of times. V is TRBV6-4 and J is TRBJ1-2; the D is unclear. The germline V gene has CDR1 MRHNA and CDR2 SNTAGT. V was cut by 2 bases and J by 3 bases, with 1 base left in between. The CDR3 covers 11 residues. In nucleotides, the CDR3 is TGTGCCAGCAGTGACCACTATGGCTACACCTTC. As protein: CASSDHYGYTF.

For this clone: The sample carries other DNA sequences with the same CDR3. V is TRBV19 and J is TRBJ1-2; no clear D gene. This CDR3 has 13 amino acids. Germline V gives CDR1 LNHDA, CDR2 SQIVND (reference sequence). V was shortened by 5 bases and J by 5 bases, with 12 bases between the two germline ends. CDR3 protein: CASSVGPTYGYTF. The CDR3, as DNA: TGTGCCAGTAGTGTCGGACCCACATATGGCTACACCTTC.

The chain links TRBV7-2 to TRBJ2-7, with 8 bases aligning to TRBD1. The CDR3 loop spans 15 amino acids. Germline values: CDR1 SGHTA, CDR2 FQGNSA. After removal of 5 bases from V and 2 bases from J, the junction contained 8 bases not matched to a gene. The CDR3 loop is CASSPMPGGPYEQYF. Written as DNA, the CDR3 is TGTGCCAGCAGCCCTATGCCAGGGGGCCCCTACGAGCAGTACTTC.

This sequence joins TRBV7-6 and TRBJ1-2; the match to TRBD1 covers 8 bases. This CDR3 is 14 amino acids long. Germline V CDR1 and CDR2: SGHVS, FNYEAQ. Germline trimming cut 0 bases from V and 6 bases from J; bases unmatched to any gene: 3. The CDR3 loop is CASSLAGRGHGYTF. CDR3 DNA sequence: TGTGCCAGCAGCTTAGCAGGCAGGGGGCATGGCTACACCTTC.

V and J are TRBV27 and TRBJ2-5; tentatively, D is TRBD1 or TRBD2 (6 bases each). V dropped 3 bases and J dropped 7 bases, with 15 bases sitting between them. In germline, CDR1 is MNHEY, CDR2 SMNVEV (reference sequence). This CDR3 contains 14 residues. The CDR3 coding sequence is TGTGCCAGCAGTTTGTCCGGGGGCGTAAGGACCCAGTACTTC. It is translated as CASSLSGGVRTQYF.

The chain combines TRBV6-1 with TRBJ1-5, with 8 bases that match TRBD1. Germline CDR1 is MNHNS and CDR2 is SASEGT. Trimming took 1 base from V and 5 from J; bases not matched to a gene: 7. The CDR3 totals 16 residues. The CDR3 loop is CASSEERQGTYQPQHF. The CDR3 nucleotides read TGTGCCAGCAGTGAAGAGCGACAGGGGACTTATCAGCCCCAGCATTTT.

This clone was found a few times. The chain carries TRBV28 and TRBJ1-2; unclear D gene. Trimming took off 5 bases at V and 8 bases at J, with 18 bases between the two ends. The CDR3 consists of 14 residues. CDR1 and CDR2 (germline): MDHEN, SYDVKM. This CDR3 is CASSPPRASRGYTF. The CDR3 region has the DNA TGTGCCAGCAGTCCCCCAAGGGCCAGTCGCGGCTACACCTTC.